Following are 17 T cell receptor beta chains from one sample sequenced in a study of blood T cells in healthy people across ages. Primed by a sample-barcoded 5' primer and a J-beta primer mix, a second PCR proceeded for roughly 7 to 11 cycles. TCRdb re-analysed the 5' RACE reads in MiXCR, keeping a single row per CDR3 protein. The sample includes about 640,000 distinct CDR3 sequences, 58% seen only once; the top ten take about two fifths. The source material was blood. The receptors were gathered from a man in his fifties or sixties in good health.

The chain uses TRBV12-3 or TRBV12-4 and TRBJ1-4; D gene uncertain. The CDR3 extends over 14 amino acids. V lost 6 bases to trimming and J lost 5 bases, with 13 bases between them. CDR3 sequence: CASSRGTNNEKLFF. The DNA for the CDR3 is TGTGCCAGCAGCCGAGGAACGAACAATGAAAAACTGTTTTTT.

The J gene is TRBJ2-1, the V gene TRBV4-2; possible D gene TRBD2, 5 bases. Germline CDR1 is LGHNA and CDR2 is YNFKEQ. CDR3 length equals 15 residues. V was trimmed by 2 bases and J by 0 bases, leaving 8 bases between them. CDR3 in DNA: TGTGCCAGCAGCCAAACCGGGGACTCCTACAATGAGCAGTTCTTC. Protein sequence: CASSQTGDSYNEQFF.

CDR3: CASSRLGAKNIQYF. The CDR3 DNA follows: TGTGCCAGCAGCCGACTAGGAGCCAAAAACATTCAGTACTTC. This chain connects TRBV3-1 to TRBJ2-4; tentatively, D is TRBD2 (6 bases). The ends were cut back, 4 bases at V and 0 bases at J, with 7 bases in the middle. This CDR3 has 14 amino acids. Germline V gene lookup returns CDR1 LGHDT and CDR2 YNNKEL (reference sequence).

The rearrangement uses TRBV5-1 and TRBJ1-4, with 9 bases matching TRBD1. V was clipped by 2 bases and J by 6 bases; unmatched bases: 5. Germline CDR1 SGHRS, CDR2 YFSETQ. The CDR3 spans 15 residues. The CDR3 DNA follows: TGCGCCAGCAGCTTACAGGGGGCCGTGGATGAAAAACTGTTTTTT. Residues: CASSLQGAVDEKLFF.

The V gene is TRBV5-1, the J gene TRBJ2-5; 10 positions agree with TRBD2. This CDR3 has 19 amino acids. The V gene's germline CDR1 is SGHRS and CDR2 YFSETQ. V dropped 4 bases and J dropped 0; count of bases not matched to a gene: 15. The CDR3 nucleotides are TGCGCCAGCAGCGACCGGGACGGATGGACTAGCGGATACCAAGAGACCCAGTACTTC. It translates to CASSDRDGWTSGYQETQYF.

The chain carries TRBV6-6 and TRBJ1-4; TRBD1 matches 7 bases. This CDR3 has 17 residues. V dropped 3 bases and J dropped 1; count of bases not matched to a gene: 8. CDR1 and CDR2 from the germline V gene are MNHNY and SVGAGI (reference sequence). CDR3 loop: CASSYPTGIGTNEKLFF. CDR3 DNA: TGTGCCAGCAGTTATCCGACAGGGATAGGAACTAATGAAAAACTGTTTTTT.

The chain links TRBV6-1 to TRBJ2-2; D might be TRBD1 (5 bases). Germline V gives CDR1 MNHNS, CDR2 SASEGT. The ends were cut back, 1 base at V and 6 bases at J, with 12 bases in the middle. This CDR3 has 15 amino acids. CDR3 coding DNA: TGTGCCAGCAGTGAAGTAGGCAGGGTCGCCGGGGAGCTGTTTTTT. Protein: CASSEVGRVAGELFF.

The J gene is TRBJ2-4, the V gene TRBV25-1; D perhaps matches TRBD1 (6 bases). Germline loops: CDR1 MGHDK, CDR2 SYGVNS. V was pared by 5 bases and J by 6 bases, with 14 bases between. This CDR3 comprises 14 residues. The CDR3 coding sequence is TGTGCCAGCAGTACGCCGGGACACGGAAACATTCAGTACTTC. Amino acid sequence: CASSTPGHGNIQYF.

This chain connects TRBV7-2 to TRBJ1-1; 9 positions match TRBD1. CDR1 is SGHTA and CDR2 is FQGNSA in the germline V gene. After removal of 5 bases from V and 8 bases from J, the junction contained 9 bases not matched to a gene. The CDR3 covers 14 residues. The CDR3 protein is CASSVAPTGGEAFF. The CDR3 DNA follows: TGTGCCAGCAGCGTGGCCCCAACAGGGGGCGAAGCTTTCTTT.

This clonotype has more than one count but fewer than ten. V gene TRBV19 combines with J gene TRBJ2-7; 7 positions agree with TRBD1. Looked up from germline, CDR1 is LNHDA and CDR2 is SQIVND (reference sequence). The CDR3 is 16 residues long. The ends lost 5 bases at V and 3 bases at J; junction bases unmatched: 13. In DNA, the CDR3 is TGTGCCAGTAGTGTTTTAACAGGGGCCTTCCACTACGAGCAGTACTTC. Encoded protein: CASSVLTGAFHYEQYF.

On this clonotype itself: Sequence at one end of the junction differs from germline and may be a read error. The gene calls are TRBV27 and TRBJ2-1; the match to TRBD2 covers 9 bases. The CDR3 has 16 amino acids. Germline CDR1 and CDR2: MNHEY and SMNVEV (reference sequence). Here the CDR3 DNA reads TGCACCAGCAGTTTATGGCCCCTAGCGGGGTCCAATGAGCAGTTCTTC. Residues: CTSSLWPLAGSNEQFF.

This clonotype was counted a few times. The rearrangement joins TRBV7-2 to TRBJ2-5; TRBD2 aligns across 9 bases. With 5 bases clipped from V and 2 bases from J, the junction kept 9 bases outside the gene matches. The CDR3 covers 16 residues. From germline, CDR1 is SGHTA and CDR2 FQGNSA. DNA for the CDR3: TGTGCCAGCAGCCGTCAGCGGGGGGCCGAACAAGAGACCCAGTACTTC. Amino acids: CASSRQRGAEQETQYF.

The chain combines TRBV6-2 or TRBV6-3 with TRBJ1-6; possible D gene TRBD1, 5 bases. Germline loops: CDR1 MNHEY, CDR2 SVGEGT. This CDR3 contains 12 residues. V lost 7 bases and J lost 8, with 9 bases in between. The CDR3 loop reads CASKMGHSPLHF. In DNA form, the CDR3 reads TGTGCCAGCAAGATGGGACATTCACCCCTCCACTTT.

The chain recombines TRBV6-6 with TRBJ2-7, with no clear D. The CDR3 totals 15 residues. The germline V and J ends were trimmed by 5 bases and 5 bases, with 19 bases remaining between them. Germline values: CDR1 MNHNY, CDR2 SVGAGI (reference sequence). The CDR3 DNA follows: TGTGCCAGCAGTCTCAACGCTATTCCTCGGGACGAGCAGTACTTC. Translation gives CASSLNAIPRDEQYF.

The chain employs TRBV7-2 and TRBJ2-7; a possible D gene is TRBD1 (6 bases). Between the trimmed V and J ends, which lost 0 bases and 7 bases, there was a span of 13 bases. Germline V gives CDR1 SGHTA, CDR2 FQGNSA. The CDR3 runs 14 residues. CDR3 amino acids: CASSLAGQPTEQYF. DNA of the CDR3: TGTGCCAGCAGCTTAGCGGGACAACCGACGGAGCAGTACTTC.

The CDR3 spells CASSPTGSRETQYF. DNA for the CDR3: TGTGCCAGCAGTCCGACAGGGTCGAGGGAGACCCAGTACTTC. The chain links TRBV12-3 or TRBV12-4 to TRBJ2-7; 7 nucleotides match TRBD1. Judging by the DNA end, TRBJ2-5 fits better; the J call may be wrong. This CDR3 spans 14 amino acids.

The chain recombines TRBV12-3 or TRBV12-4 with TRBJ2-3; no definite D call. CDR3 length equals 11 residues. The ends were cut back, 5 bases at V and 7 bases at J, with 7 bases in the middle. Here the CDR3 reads CASSLSHTQYF. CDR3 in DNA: TGTGCCAGCAGTCTATCTCATACGCAGTATTTT.